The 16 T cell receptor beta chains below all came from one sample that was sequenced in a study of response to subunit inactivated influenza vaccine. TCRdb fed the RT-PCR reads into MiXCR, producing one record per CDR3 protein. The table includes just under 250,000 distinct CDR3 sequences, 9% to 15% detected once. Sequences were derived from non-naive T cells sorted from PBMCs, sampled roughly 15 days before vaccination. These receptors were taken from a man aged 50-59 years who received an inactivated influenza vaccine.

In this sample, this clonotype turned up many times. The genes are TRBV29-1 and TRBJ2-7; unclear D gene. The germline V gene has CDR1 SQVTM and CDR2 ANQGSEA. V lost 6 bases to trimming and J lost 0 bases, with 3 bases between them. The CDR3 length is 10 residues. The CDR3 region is CSVASYEQYF. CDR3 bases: TGCAGCGTAGCCTCCTACGAGCAGTACTTC.

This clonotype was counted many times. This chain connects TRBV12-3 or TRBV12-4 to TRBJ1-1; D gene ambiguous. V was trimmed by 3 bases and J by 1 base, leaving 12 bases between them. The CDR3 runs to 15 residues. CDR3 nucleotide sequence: TGTGCCAGCAGTTTCACCCCTAGGAAGAACACTGAAGCTTTCTTT. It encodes CASSFTPRKNTEAFF.

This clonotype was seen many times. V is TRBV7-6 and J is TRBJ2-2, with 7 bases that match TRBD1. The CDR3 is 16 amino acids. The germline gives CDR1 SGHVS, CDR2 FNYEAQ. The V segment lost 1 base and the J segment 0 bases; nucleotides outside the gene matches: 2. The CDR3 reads CASSLEGGSNTGELFF. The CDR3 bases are TGTGCCAGCAGCTTAGAAGGGGGCTCGAACACCGGGGAGCTGTTTTTT.

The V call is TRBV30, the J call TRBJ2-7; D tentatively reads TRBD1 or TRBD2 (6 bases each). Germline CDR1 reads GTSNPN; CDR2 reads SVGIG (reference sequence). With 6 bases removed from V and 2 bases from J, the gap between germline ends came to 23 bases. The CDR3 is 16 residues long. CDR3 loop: CACTFPGGQTPYEQYF. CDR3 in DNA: TGTGCCTGCACCTTTCCCGGGGGCCAGACCCCCTACGAGCAGTACTTC.

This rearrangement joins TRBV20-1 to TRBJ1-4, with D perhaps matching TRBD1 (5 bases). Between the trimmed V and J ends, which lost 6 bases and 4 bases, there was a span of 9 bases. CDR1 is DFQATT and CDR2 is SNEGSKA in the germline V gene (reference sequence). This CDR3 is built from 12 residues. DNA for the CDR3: TGCAGTGCGACAGTAATTAATGAAAAACTGTTTTTT. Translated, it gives CSATVINEKLFF.

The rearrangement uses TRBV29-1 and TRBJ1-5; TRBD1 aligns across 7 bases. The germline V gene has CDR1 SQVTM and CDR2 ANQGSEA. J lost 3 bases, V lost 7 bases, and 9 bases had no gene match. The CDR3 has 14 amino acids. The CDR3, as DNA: TGCAGCGCTGGTGGGACAGACCCCAATCAGCCCCAGCATTTT. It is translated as CSAGGTDPNQPQHF.

The CDR3 region is CASSPVLRDTQYF. The CDR3 DNA is TGTGCCAGCAGCCCAGTTCTTAGAGATACGCAGTATTTT. The V call is TRBV7-2, the J call TRBJ2-3; D remains ambiguous. Germline lookup yields CDR1 SGHTA and CDR2 FQGNSA. CDR3 length: 13 residues. The V gene lost 5 bases and the J gene lost 5 bases, with 11 bases spanning the gap.

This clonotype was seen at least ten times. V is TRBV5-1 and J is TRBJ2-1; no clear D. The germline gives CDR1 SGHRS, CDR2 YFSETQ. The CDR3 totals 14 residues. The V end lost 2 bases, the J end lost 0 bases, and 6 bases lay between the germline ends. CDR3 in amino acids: CASSFQDSYNEQFF. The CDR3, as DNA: TGCGCCAGCAGCTTCCAAGACTCCTACAATGAGCAGTTCTTC.

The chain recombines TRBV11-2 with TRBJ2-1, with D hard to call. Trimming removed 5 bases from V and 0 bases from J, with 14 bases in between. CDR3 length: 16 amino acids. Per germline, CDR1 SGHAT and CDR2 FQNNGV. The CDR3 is CASSLEQWTSYNEQFF. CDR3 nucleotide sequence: TGTGCCAGCAGCCTTGAACAGTGGACCTCCTACAATGAGCAGTTCTTC.

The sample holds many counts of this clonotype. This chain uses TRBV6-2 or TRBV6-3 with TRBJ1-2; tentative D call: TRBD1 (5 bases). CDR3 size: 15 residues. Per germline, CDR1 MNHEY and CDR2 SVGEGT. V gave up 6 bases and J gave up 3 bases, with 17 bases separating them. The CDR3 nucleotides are TGTGCCAGCAGCTTACGGGGGATCGGGTACTATGGCTACACCTTC. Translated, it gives CASSLRGIGYYGYTF.

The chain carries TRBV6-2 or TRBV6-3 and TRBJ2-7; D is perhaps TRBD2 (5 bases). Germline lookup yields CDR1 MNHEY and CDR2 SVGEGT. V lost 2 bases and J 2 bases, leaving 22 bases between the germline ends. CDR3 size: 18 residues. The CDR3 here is CASSYTRGWTDDPYEQYF. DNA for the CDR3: TGTGCCAGCAGTTACACTAGAGGTTGGACGGACGACCCCTACGAGCAGTACTTC.

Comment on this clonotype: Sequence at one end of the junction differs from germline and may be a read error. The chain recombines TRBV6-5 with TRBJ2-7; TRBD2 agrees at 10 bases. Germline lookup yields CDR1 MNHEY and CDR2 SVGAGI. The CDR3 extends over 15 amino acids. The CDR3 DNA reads TGTGCCAACAGTTCATACAAAGCGGGGGGGTACGAGCAGTACTTC. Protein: CANSSYKAGGYEQYF.

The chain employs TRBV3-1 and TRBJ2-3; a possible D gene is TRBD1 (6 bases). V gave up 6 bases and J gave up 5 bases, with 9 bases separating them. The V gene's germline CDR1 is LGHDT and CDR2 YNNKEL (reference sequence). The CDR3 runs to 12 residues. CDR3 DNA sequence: TGTGCCAGCAGGTCCAGGGGAGATACGCAGTATTTT. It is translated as CASRSRGDTQYF.

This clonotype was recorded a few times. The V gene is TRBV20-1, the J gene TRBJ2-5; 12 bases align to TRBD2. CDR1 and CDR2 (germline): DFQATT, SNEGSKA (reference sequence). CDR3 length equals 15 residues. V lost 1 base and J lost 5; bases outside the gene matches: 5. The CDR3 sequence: CSARASGRAWETQYF. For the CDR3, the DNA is TGCAGTGCTAGAGCTAGCGGGAGGGCCTGGGAGACCCAGTACTTC.

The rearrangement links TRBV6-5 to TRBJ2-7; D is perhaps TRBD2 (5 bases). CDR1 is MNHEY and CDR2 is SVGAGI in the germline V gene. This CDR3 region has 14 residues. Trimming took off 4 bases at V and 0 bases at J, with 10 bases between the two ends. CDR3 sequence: CASSSTTNSYEQYF. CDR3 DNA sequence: TGTGCCAGCAGTTCCACGACTAACTCCTACGAGCAGTACTTC.

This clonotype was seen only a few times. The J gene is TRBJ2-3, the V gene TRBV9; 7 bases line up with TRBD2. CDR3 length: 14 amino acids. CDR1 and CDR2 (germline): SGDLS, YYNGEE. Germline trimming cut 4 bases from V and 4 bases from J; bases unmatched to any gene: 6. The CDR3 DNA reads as TGTGCCAGCAGCCTCACAGCGGGATCAGATACGCAGTATTTT. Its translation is CASSLTAGSDTQYF.